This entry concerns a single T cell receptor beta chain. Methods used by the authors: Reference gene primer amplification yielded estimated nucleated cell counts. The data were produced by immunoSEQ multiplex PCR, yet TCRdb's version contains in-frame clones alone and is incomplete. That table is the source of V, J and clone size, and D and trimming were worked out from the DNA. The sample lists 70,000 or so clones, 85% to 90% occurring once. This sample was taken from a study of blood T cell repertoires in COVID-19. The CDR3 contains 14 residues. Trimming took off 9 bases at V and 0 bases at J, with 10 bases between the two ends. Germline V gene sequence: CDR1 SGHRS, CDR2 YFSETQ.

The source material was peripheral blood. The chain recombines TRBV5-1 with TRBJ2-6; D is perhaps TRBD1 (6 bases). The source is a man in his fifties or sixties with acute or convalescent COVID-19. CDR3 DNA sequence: TGCGCCACCAAGGACAGCTCTGGGGCCAACGTCCTGACTTTC. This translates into CATKDSSGANVLTF.